The following is a T cell receptor beta chain sequence with its context. This sample is part of a study of cytomegalovirus exposure and HLA in healthy donors. Profiled with immunoSEQ multiplex PCR; TCRdb holds only in-frame clones, not every one. This sample has about 110,000 clones, with about 85% found just once. This TCR was sampled from a woman under 30 in good health and CMV-seronegative. The material sequenced was PBMCs.

CDR3 residues: CASSAGKGTAGGYTF. CDR3 nucleotides: TGCGCCAGCAGCGCAGGAAAAGGGACCGCGGGGGGCTACACCTTC. The V gene is TRBV4-1, the J gene TRBJ1-2; the D gene is possibly TRBD1 (5 bases). The length of the CDR3 is 15 residues. V shed 5 bases and J shed 8 bases, with 21 bases lying between them. CDR1 MGHRA and CDR2 YSYEKL come from the germline V gene.